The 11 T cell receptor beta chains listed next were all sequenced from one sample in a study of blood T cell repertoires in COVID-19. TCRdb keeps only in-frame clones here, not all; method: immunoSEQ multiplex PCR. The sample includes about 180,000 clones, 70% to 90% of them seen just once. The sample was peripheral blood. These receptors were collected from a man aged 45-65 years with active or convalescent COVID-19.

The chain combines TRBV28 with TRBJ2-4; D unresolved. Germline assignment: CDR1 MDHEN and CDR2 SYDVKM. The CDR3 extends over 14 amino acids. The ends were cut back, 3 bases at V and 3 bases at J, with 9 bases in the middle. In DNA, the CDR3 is TGTGCCAGCAGTTTTCAGGATCTCAAAAACATTCAGTACTTC. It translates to CASSFQDLKNIQYF. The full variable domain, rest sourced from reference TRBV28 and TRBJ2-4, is DVKVTQSSRYLVKRTGEKVFLECVQDMDHENMFWYRQDPGLGLRLIYFSYDVKMKEKGDIPEGYSVSREKKERFSLILESASTNQTSMYLCASSFQDLKNIQYFGAGTRLSVL.

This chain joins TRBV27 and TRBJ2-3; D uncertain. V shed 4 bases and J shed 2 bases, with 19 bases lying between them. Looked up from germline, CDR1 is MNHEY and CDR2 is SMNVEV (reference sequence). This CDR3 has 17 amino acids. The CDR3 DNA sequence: TGTGCCAGCAGTTACAGATACACGGCATCCGACACAGATACGCAGTATTTT. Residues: CASSYRYTASDTDTQYF.

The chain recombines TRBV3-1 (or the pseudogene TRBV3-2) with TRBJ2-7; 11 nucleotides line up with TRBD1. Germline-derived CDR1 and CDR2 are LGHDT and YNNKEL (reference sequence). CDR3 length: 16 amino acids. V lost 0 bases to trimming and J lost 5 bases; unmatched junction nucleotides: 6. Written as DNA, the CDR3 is TGTGCCAGCAGCCAAGATCGGACAGGGGGCGGCCACGAGCAGTACTTC. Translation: CASSQDRTGGGHEQYF.

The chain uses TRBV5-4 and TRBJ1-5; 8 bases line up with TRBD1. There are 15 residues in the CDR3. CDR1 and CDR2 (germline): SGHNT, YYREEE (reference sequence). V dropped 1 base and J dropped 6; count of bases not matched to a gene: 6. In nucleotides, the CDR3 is TGTGCCAGCAGCTTGAACAGGGGGACCGGTCAGCCCCAGCATTTT. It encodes CASSLNRGTGQPQHF.

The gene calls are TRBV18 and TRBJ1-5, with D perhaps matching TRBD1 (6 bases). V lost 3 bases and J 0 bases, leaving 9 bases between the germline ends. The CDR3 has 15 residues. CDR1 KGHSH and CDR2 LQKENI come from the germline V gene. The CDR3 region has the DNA TGTGCCAGCTCACCGGCAGGGGCTAGCAATCAGCCCCAGCATTTT. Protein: CASSPAGASNQPQHF. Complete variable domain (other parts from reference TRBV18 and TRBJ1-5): NAGVMQNPRHLVRRRGQEARLRCSPMKGHSHVYWYRQLPEEGLKFMVYLQKENIIDESGMPKERFSAEFPKEGPSILRIQQVVRGDSAAYFCASSPAGASNQPQHFGDGTRLSIL.

For the CDR3, the DNA is TGCGCCAGCAGCCCCCTCGTAGGGGCCAATTCACCCCTCCACTTT. This codes for CASSPLVGANSPLHF. V gene TRBV4-3 combines with J gene TRBJ1-6, with D tentatively TRBD1 (5 bases). The CDR3 extends over 15 amino acids. CDR1 and CDR2 (germline): LGHNA, YSLEER. With 4 bases removed from V and 7 bases from J, the gap between germline ends came to 14 bases.

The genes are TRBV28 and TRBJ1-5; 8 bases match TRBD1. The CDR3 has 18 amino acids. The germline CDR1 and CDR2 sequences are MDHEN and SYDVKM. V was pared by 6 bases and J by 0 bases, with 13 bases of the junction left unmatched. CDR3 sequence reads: CASSPGQGRGASNQPQHF. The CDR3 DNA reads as TGTGCCAGCAGCCCTGGACAGGGAAGGGGAGCTAGCAATCAGCCCCAGCATTTT. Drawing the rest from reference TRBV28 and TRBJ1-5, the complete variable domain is DVKVTQSSRYLVKRTGEKVFLECVQDMDHENMFWYRQDPGLGLRLIYFSYDVKMKEKGDIPEGYSVSREKKERFSLILESASTNQTSMYLCASSPGQGRGASNQPQHFGDGTRLSIL.

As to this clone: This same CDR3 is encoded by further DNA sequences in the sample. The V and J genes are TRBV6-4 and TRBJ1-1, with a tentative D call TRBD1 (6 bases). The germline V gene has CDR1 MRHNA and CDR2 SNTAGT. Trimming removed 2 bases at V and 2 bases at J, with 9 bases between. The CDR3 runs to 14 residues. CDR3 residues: CASSDTDRNTEAFF. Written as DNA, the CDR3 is TGTGCCAGCAGTGACACGGACAGAAACACTGAAGCTTTCTTT.

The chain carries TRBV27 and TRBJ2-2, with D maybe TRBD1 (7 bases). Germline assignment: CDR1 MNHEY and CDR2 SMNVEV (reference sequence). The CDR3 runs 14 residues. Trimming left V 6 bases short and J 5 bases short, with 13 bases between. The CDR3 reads CASSGQEGTGELFF. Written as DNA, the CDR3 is TGTGCCAGCAGCGGACAGGAGGGAACCGGGGAGCTGTTTTTT.

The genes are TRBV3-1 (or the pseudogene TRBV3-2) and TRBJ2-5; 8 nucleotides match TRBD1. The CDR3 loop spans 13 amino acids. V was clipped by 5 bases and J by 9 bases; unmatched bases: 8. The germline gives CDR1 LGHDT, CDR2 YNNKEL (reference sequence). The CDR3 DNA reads TGTGCCAGCAGCACCACCAGACAGGGGCCCCAGTACTTC. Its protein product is CASSTTRQGPQYF.

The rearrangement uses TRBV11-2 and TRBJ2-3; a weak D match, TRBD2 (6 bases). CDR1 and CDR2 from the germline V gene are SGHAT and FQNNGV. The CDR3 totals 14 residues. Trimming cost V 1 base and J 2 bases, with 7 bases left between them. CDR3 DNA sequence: TGTGCCAGCAGCTTAGGCGGGACCACAGATACGCAGTATTTT. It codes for CASSLGGTTDTQYF.